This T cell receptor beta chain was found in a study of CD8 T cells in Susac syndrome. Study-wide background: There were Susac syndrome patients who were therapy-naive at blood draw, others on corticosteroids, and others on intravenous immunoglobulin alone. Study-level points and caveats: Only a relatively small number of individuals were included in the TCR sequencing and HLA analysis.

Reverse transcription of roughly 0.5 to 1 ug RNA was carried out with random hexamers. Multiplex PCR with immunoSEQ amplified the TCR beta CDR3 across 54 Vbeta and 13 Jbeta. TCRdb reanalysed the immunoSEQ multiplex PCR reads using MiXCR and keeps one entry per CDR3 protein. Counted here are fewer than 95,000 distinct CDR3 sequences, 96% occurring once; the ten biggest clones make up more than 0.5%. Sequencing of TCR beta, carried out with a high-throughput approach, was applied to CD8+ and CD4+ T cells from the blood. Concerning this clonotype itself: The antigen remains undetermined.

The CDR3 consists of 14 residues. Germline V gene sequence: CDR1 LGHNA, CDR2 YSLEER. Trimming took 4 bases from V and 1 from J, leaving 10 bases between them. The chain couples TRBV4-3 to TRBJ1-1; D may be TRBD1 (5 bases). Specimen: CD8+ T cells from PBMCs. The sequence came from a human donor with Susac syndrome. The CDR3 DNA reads TGCGCCAGCAGCCTACAGGACGGGAACACTGAAGCTTTCTTT. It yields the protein CASSLQDGNTEAFF.